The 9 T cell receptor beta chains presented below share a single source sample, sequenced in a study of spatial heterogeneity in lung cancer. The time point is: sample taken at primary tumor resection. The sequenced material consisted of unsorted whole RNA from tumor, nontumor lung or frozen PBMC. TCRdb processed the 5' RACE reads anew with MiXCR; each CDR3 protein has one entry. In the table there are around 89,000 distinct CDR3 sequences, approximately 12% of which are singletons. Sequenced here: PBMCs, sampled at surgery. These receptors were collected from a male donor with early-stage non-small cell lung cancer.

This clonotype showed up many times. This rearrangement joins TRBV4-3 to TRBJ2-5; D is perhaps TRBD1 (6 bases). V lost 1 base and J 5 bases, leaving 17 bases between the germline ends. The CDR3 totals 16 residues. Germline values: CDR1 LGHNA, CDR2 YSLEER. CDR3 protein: CASSQAAVPGVETQYF. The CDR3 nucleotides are TGCGCCAGCAGCCAAGCGGCGGTGCCAGGGGTGGAGACCCAGTACTTC.

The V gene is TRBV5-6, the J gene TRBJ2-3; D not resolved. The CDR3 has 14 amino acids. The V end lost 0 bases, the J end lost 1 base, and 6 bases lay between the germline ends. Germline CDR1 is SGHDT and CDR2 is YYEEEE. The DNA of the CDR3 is TGTGCCAGCAGCTTGGAACAGCGCACAGATACGCAGTATTTT. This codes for CASSLEQRTDTQYF.

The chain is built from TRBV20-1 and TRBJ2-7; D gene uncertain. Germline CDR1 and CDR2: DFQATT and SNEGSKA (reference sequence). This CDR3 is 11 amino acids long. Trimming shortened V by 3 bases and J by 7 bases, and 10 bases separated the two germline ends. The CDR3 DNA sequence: TGCAGTGCTAGTAGATTGGAAGAGCAGTACTTC. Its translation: CSASRLEEQYF.

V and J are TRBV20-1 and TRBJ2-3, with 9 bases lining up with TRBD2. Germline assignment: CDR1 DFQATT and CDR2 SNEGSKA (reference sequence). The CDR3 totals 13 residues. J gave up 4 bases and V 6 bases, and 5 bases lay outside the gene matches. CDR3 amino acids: CSAGLAGADTQYF. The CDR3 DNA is TGCAGTGCCGGGTTAGCGGGAGCAGATACGCAGTATTTT.

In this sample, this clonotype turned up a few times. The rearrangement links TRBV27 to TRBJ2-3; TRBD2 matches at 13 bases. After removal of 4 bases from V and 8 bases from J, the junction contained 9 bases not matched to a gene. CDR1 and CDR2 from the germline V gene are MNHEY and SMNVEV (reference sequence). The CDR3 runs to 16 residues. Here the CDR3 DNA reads TGTGCCAGCAGTTACGGACTAGCGGGAGTAAGAGCTACGCAGTATTTT. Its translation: CASSYGLAGVRATQYF.

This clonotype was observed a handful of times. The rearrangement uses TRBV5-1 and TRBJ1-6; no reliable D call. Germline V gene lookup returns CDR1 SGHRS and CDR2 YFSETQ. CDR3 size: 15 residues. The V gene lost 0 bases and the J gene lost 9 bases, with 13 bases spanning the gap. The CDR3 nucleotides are TGCGCCAGCAGCTTGGCGTCCTCCGGGCGTTCACCCCTCCACTTT. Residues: CASSLASSGRSPLHF.

In nucleotides, the CDR3 is TGTGCCAGCAGTTACTCGAGGACTTGGACAGATACGCAGTATTTT. Translating gives CASSYSRTWTDTQYF. The chain uses TRBV6-2 or TRBV6-3 and TRBJ2-3, with D perhaps TRBD2 (5 bases). Per the germline V gene, CDR1 is MNHEY and CDR2 is SVGEGT. The ends were cut back, 0 bases at V and 3 bases at J, with 10 bases in the middle. This CDR3 spans 15 amino acids.

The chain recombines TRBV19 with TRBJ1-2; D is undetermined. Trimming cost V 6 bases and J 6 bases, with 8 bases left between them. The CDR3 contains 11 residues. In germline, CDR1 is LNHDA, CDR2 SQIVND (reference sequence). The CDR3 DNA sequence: TGTGCCAGTAGGGAGGTGGATGGCTACACCTTC. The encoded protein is CASREVDGYTF.

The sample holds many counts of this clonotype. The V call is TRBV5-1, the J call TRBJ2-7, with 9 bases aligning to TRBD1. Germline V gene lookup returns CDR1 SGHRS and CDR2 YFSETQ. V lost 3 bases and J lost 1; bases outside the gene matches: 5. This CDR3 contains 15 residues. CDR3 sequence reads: CASSWIGTGSYEQYF. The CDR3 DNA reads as TGCGCCAGCAGCTGGATCGGGACAGGGTCCTACGAGCAGTACTTC.